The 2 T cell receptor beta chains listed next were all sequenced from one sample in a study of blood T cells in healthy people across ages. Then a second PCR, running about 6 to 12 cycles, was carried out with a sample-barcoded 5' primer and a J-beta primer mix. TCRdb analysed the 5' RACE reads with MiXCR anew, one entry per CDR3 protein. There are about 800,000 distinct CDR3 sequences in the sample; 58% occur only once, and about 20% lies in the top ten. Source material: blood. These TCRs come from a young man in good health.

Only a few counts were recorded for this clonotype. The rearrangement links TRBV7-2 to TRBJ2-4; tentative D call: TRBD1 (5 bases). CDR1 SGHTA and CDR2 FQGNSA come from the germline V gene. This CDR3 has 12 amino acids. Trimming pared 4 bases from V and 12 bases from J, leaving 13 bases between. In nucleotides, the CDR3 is TGTGCCAGCAGCTCAGGGTTCCTAAGTCAGTACTTC. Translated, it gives CASSSGFLSQYF. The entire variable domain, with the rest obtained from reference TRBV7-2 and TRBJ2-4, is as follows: GAGVSQSPSNKVTEKGKDVELRCDPISGHTALYWYRQSLGQGLEFLIYFQGNSAPDKSGLPSDRFSAERTGGSVSTLTIQRTQQEDSAVYLCASSSGFLSQYFGAGTRLSVL.

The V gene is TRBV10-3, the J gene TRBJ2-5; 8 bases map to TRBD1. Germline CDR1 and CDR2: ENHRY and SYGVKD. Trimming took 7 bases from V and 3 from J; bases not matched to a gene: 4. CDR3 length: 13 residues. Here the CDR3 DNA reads TGTGCCATCACCGAGGACAGGGAAGAGACCCAGTACTTC. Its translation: CAITEDREETQYF.